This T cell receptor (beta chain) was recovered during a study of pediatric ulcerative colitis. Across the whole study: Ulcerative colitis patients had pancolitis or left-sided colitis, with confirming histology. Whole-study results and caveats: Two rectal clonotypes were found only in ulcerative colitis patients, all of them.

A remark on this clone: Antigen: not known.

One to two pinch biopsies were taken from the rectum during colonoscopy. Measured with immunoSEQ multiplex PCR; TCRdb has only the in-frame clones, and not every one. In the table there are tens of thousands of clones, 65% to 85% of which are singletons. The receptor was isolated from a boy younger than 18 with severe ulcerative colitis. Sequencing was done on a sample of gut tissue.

The CDR3 region has the DNA TGTGCCAGCAGCCCCCATATGAACACTGAAGCTTTCTTT. This codes for CASSPHMNTEAFF. The chain couples TRBV7-3 to TRBJ1-1; D ambiguous. Germline V gene data show CDR1 as SGHTA and CDR2 as FQGTGA. The CDR3 is made up of 13 amino acids. Between the trimmed V and J ends, which lost 5 bases and 0 bases, there was a span of 7 bases.